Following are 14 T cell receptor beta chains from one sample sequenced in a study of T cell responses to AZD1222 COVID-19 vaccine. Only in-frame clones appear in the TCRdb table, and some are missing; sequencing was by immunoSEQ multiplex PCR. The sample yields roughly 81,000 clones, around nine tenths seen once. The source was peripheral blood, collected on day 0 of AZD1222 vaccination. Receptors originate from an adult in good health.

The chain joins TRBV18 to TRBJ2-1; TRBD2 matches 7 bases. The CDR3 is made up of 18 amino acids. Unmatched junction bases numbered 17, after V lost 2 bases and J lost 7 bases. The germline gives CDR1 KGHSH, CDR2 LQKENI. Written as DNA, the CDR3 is TGTGCCAGCTCACCAACTCTTGCGGGGTCGGGGAGGGCGAATGAGCAGTTCTTC. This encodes CASSPTLAGSGRANEQFF.

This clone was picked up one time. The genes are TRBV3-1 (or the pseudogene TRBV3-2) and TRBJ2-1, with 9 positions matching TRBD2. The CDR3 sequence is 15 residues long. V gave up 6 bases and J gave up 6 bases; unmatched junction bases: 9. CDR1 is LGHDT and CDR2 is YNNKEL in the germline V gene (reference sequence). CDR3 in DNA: TGTGCCAGCAGGATACAGGGAGCGGGGGGCAATGAGCAGTTCTTC. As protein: CASRIQGAGGNEQFF.

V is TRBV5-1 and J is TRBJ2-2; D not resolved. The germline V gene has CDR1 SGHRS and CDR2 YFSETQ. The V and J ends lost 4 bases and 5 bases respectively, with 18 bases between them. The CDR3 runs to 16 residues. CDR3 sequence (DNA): TGCGCCAGCAGCAGTGCGGCGTCGGTGCGAACCGGGGAGCTGTTTTTT. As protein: CASSSAASVRTGELFF.

The CDR3 loop is CASSLAAGWEEETQYF. Written as DNA, the CDR3 is TGTGCCAGCAGCTTAGCGGCAGGGTGGGAGGAAGAGACCCAGTACTTC. The chain is built from TRBV7-9 and TRBJ2-5; possible D gene TRBD2, 6 bases. CDR3 length: 16 residues. CDR1 SEHNR and CDR2 FQNEAQ come from the germline V gene (reference sequence). Trimming removed 0 bases from V and 3 bases from J, with 14 bases in between.

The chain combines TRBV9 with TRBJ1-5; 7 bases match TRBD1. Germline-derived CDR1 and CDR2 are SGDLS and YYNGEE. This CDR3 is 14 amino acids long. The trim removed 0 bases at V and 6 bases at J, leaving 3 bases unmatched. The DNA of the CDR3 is TGTGCCAGCAGCGTAGATACAGGGGCTCAGCCCCAGCATTTT. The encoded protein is CASSVDTGAQPQHF.

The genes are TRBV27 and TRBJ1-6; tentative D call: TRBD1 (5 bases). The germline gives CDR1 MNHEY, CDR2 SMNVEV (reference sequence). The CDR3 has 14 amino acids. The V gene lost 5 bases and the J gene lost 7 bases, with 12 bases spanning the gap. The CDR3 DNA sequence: TGTGCCAGCAGTCCCCGACAGTCAAATTCACCCCTCCACTTT. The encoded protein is CASSPRQSNSPLHF.

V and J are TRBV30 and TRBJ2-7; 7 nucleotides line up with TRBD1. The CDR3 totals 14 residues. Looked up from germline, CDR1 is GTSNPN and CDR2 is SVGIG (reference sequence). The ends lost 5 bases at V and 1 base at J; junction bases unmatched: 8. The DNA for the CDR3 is TGTGCCTGGGAAGACAGGGATTGGTCCTACGAGCAGTACTTC. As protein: CAWEDRDWSYEQYF.

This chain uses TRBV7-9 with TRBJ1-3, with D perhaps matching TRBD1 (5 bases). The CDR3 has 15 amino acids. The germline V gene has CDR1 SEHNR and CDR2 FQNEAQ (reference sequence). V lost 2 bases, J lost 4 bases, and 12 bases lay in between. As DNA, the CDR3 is TGTGCCAGCAGCTTAACTAGGGACGTAGGAAACACCATATATTTT. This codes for CASSLTRDVGNTIYF.

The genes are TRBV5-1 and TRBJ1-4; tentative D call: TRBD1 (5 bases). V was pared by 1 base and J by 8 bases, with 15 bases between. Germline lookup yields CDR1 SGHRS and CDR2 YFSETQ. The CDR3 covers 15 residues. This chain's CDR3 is CASSLRGTRGEKLFF. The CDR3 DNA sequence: TGCGCCAGCAGCTTGCGGGGCACAAGAGGGGAAAAACTGTTTTTT.

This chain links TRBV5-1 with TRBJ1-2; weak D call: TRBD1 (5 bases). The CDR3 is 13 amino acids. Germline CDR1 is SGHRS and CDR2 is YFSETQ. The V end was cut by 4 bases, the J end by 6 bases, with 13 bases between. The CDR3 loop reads CASSPRETDGYTF. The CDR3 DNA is TGCGCCAGCAGCCCCAGGGAGACGGATGGCTACACCTTC. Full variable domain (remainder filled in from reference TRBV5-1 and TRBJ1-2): KAGVTQTPRYLIKTRGQQVTLSCSPISGHRSVSWYQQTPGQGLQFLFEYFSETQRNKGNFPGRFSGRQFSNSRSEMNVSTLELGDSALYLCASSPRETDGYTFGSGTRLTVV.

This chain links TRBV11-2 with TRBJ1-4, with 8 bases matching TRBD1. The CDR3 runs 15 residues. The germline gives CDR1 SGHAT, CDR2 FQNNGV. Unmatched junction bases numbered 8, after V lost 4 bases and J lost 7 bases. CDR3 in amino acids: CASSSLTGAGEKLFF. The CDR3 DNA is TGTGCCAGCAGCTCGCTGACAGGGGCGGGTGAAAAACTGTTTTTT.

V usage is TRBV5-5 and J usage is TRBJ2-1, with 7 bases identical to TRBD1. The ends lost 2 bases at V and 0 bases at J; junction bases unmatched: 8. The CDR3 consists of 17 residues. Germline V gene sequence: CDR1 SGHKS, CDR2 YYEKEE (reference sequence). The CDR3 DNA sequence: TGTGCCAGCAGCTTAGGACAGGCCTTAAACTCCTACAATGAGCAGTTCTTC. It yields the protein CASSLGQALNSYNEQFF.

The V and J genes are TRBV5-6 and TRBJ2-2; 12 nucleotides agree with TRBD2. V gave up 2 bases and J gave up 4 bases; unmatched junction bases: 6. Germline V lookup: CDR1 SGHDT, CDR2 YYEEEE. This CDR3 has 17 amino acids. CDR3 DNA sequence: TGTGCCAGCAGCTTATCCCGACTAGCGGGAGTCACCGGGGAGCTGTTTTTT. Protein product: CASSLSRLAGVTGELFF.

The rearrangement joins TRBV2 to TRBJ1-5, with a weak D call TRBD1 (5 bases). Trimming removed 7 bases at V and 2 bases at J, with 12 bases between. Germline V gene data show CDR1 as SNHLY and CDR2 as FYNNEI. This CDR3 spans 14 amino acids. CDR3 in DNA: TGTGCCAGCACCGGGGGGACTGGCAATCAGCCCCAGCATTTT. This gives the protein CASTGGTGNQPQHF. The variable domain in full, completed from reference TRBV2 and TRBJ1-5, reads EPEVTQTPSHQVTQMGQEVILRCVPISNHLYFYWYRQILGQKVEFLVSFYNNEISEKSEIFDDQFSVERPDGSNFTLKIRSTKLEDSAMYFCASTGGTGNQPQHFGDGTRLSIL.